Listed here is a single T cell receptor beta chain. Its antigen has not been determined. Base qualities are not at hand, and no much larger clone is one base apart. The library was obtained by the immunoSEQ multiplex PCR assay. For the multiplex PCR, a mixture combining 60 forward primers for TCR Vbeta segments and 13 reverse primers for TCR Jbeta segments was used. The CDR3 region of rearranged TCR beta genes was amplified from genomic DNA by a multiplex PCR assay. On the Illumina HiSeq System, the amplified TCR beta libraries were sequenced as 87-base-pair reads. The study's own analysis went as follows. A later analysis tallied approximately 87 million unique TCR beta chains across the 666 repertoires, and approximately 9.9 million of those chains were shared by two or more donors. Raw reads were error-corrected and collapsed into unique sequences by a nearest-neighbor algorithm in which closely related sequences were merged to remove PCR and sequencing errors. V, D and J gene segments were assigned by aligning CDR3 sequences to IMGT reference sequences. For a sequence to be retained, a match of at least six nucleotides to both a V gene segment and a J gene segment was required. Rearrangements were classified as productive when the CDR3 lacked stop codons and remained in frame with V and J, and all other rearrangements were classified as non-productive. CDR3 was defined according to IMGT convention as the region running from the second conserved V-encoded cysteine to the conserved J-encoded phenylalanine. In an earlier analysis of some 550 of the donors, sequences lacking an unambiguous match to a single V gene segment were excluded. An earlier analysis of several hundred of the donors called V segments functional above 56.7% productive rearrangements and segregating when the between-donor standard deviation exceeded 5%. To diagnose cytomegalovirus status from the catalog of TCR beta chain sequences, a statistical classification framework was built. In a later analysis, V and J genes were assigned by comparing TCR nucleotide sequences against IMGT/GENE-DB human TR gene sequences. A later analysis assigned CDR3 sequences and most-parsimonious VDJ recombination scenarios with the TCRdist pipeline. A later analysis defined each TCR beta chain by its CDR3 amino acid sequence plus V-gene family, and excluded reads lacking a unique V-gene family. As a way to deal with suspected cross-contamination and a sequencing artifact, a later analysis dropped nearly 600 nucleotide sequences that were highly shared and had low generation probability. In a later analysis, a clonal expansion index was calculated for each public chain from normalized within-repertoire ranks of inferred template counts. A later analysis computed generation probabilities with a VDJ recombination model fitted to out-of-frame rearrangements, and checked the results against IGoR. Hypergeometric tests were used in a later analysis to score TCR-TCR, TCR-HLA and TCR-CMV co-occurrence, with a repertoire-size bias correction applied to the TCR pairs. False discovery rates were estimated in a later analysis by permuting HLA or CMV assignments 20 times. In a later analysis, co-occurring TCRs were grouped with DBSCAN, and TCRdist sequence similarity was added when clustering was performed within HLA-allele-positive subsets. Repertoires with fewer than 30,000 or more than 120,000 public chains were left out of co-occurrence clustering, as were about 5 repertoires with anomalous nucleotide sharing. TCRdb took this table from immuneACCESS and kept in-frame rearrangements with V and J called. Such tables lack part of the clones; where checked against another copy, unresolved V genes explain under half of the gap, and the rest is unexplained. D and trimming come from the DNA, and the V and J calls and clone size come from that table. The sample table records tens of thousands of clones; around 80% of these occur just once. The ten top clones hold approximately 4.4% of the sample.

This sample was taken from a study of cytomegalovirus exposure and HLA in healthy donors (dated by TCRdb to 2017 to 2019). Turning to the overall study: According to an earlier analysis of 587 of the donors, 200 million or so T cells yielded some 120 million unique TCR beta sequences and more than 250 Gb of sequence data. An early release that covered fewer than 750 HLA-typed donors contained about 300 gigabases of sequencing data and tens of millions of unique TCR sequences. Of the 300 to 500 genotyped donors, roughly 80% were placed in the genetic ancestry cluster associated with self-reported Caucasian donors. The study aimed to test whether cataloging public T cell receptors could reveal signatures of past pathogen exposure. The study used immunosequencing to profile the T cell repertoires of approximately 650 subjects and linked those repertoires to cytomegalovirus serostatus. Along with the approximately 620-subject first cohort, a separate validation cohort of over 90 different subjects was used. High-throughput TCR immunosequencing, statistical association of individual TCRs with disease status, and machine learning were combined to predict cytomegalovirus infection status. To study patterns of TCR occurrence, a later analysis re-analyzed previously published TCR beta repertoires from 550 to 800 donors and added high-resolution HLA genotyping. Rather than using new phenotypic data, the later analysis identified candidate immune exposures from TCR beta sequences and from how often those sequences occurred across donors. To decide whether each TCR beta V gene segment behaved as functional or pseudogenic, an earlier analysis of approximately 590 of the donors relied on high-throughput TCR beta sequencing. Donor age, sex, ethnicity and CMV serostatus were compiled together with the repertoire data. In a later genetic analysis, genome-wide SNP genotypes for 398 of the 666 donors were used, and that subset was treated as a discovery cohort. Every repertoire in the discovery cohort had been generated on one and the same sequencing platform. Class I and class II HLA loci were covered by the typing at four-digit resolution. Typing coverage differed by locus: A, B, C, DRB1 and DQB1 were typed in roughly 620-630 donors, DQA1 in 522, DPA1 in approximately 610, and DPB1 in 450 to 490. Four to six DR-DQ haplotypes were handled as single units for association and clustering, since linkage in the cohort was strong. Among some 400 genotyped donors of the cohort, an average of approximately 250,000 unique TCR beta nucleotide sequences were sequenced per donor, roughly 18% of them non-productive.

The germline V gene yields MDHEN for CDR1 and SYDVKM for CDR2. The CDR3 sequence holds 16 residues, the cysteine and phenylalanine included. Left in the record is the CDR3 DNA by itself, 48 bases read in frame from the first base. V loses 6 bases, J loses 8 bases, and the germline ends lie 26 bases apart. Study-wide conclusions, independent of this receptor: Cytomegalovirus status was reported to be diagnosed by the classifier with high specificity and sensitivity in both the original and validation cohorts. In a later analysis, most CMV-associated TCR beta chains were found to appear HLA-restricted, with HLA associations seemingly driven largely by CMV exposure. A later genetic analysis reported fewer N-insertions in productive TCRs among donors in an Asian-associated ancestry cluster than the roughly 670-donor mean. The cohort was sequenced for TCR beta chains only, and without alpha or paired-chain data the features that could be detected were limited. Most TCR sequences were seen in very few donors, while some public TCRs were found in many individuals. The study listed 150 to 200 TCR beta chains as associated with cytomegalovirus. A few of the identified cytomegalovirus-associated TCR beta chains were confirmed in vitro to be specific for cytomegalovirus antigens. In a later analysis, around 17,000 TCR beta sequences were associated with specific HLA alleles at a false discovery rate of 0.05. A later analysis reported that several top co-occurrence clusters appeared linked to parvovirus B19, influenza, CMV and Epstein-Barr virus. Fewer than 20 rarely observed V segments, including chromosome 9 orphons, were excluded from the earlier analysis of approximately 600 of the donors because counts were too low. In a later analysis, HLA-associated TCR beta chains were found to be more clonally expanded and to have lower generation probabilities than equally common non-associated chains. The presence/absence analyses assumed that sequencing depth was roughly uniform across donors, and that assumption may not be true. It was suggested by the authors that the approach could potentially be generalized to other disease states and immunological phenotypes. Because HLA typing was unavailable for some donors at each locus, only the typed subset was used in association tests. Some IMGT-functional V segments, including TRBV6-2 and TRBV6-3, could not be told apart with the 87-base-pair reads, so those segments were excluded. A cluster of highly shared sequence variants was judged likely to be a technical artifact of the sequencing pipeline. Linkage disequilibrium might explain the correlated functional status among segregating V segments, but an unknown experimental factor could not be ruled out. In a later analysis, TCR association rates were found to vary across HLA loci, with the most associated TCRs seen for DRB1 alleles and the fewest for HLA-C alleles. For the cohort, immune exposure information was limited to CMV serostatus. When HLA alleles, especially DR and DQ, strongly co-occurred, TCR associations were difficult to assign to individual alleles. A further reported finding was that TCR beta sequences accurately predicted the HLA-A and HLA-B alleles for most subjects in the first cohort. In an earlier analysis of around 600 of the donors, most TCR beta V segments were observed in productive rearrangements about 87% or about 30% of the time, broadly matching IMGT annotations. V-gene and J-gene trimming of TCR beta chains was associated with a missense DCLRE1C variant in a later genetic analysis, and the association was replicated in an independent cohort.

In total, roughly 670 healthy bone marrow donors made up the cohort. At the time of sampling, every cohort member was nominally healthy, though immune exposures that went unrecorded were likely present. The donor was CMV seropositive and was included in the group of 250 to 300 seropositive cohort members. A peripheral blood sample was collected from each donor, and TCR beta sequencing was performed on peripheral blood mononuclear cells. The Qiagen DNeasy Blood Extraction Kit was used to extract genomic DNA from the blood cell samples. This sequence uses TRBV28 and TRBJ2-7; TRBD2 is possibly the D segment (7 matching bases). Sequences were obtained from PBMCs. The clonotype comes from a male donor in good health and CMV-seropositive. The CDR3 has the sequence CASRTGGYGQTLKQYF. The DNA sequence reads TGTGCCAGCAGGACGGGGGGATACGGACAGACCCTTAAGCAGTACTTC.